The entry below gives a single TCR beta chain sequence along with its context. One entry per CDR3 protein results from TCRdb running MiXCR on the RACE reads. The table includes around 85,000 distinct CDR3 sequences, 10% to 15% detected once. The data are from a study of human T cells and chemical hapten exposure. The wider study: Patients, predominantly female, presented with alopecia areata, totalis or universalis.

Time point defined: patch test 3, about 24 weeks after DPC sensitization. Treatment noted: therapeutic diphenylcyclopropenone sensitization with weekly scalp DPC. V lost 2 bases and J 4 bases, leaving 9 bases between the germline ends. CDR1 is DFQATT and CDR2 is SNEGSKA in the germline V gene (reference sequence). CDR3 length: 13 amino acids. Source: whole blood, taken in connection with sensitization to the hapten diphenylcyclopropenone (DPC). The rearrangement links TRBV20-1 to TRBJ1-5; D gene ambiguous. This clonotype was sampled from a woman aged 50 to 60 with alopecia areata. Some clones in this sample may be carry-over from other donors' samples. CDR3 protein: CSARWQVNQPQHF. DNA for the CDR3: TGCAGTGCTAGATGGCAGGTTAATCAGCCCCAGCATTTT.